One sample yielded the 29 T cell receptor beta chains listed below, sequenced in a study of blood T cell repertoires in COVID-19. Data came from immunoSEQ multiplex PCR; TCRdb stores just in-frame clones and leaves some out. The sample has some 83,000 clones; about nine tenths are singletons. What was sequenced was peripheral blood. These receptors originate from a man older than 75 in a cohort sampled during active COVID-19.

This chain joins TRBV5-4 and TRBJ2-1, with D possibly being TRBD2 (5 bases). V was pared by 0 bases and J by 0 bases, with 7 bases between. In germline, CDR1 is SGHNT, CDR2 YYREEE (reference sequence). The CDR3 contains 15 residues. The CDR3 DNA follows: TGTGCCAGCAGCTTGGCGGGGAGCTCCTACAATGAGCAGTTCTTC. Amino acid sequence: CASSLAGSSYNEQFF.

The chain combines TRBV11-2 with TRBJ1-4; TRBD1 agrees at 7 bases. Germline CDR1 is SGHAT and CDR2 is FQNNGV. The CDR3 covers 14 residues. V trimming: 0 bases; J trimming: 8 bases; junction bases outside the gene matches: 3. For the CDR3, the DNA is TGTGCCAGCAGCTTAGAACCGGGACAGGAAAAACTGTTTTTT. As protein: CASSLEPGQEKLFF.

This chain uses TRBV6-1 with TRBJ1-5; 7 nucleotides agree with TRBD1. The V segment lost 1 base and the J segment 3 bases; nucleotides outside the gene matches: 3. Germline CDR1 and CDR2: MNHNS and SASEGT. The CDR3 runs 15 residues. The CDR3 coding sequence is TGTGCCAGCAGTGAAGGGGACAGTTCCAATCAGCCCCAGCATTTT. Its protein is CASSEGDSSNQPQHF.

J is TRBJ1-4 and V is TRBV19, with D perhaps TRBD1 (5 bases). Germline loops: CDR1 LNHDA, CDR2 SQIVND (reference sequence). Trimming removed 4 bases from V and 5 bases from J, with 14 bases in between. This CDR3 has 15 residues. CDR3 bases: TGTGCCAGTAGTAGCGGCGGGGGGAACAATGAAAAACTGTTTTTT. Encoded protein: CASSSGGGNNEKLFF.

This chain uses TRBV10-3 with TRBJ1-6; 9 bases match TRBD1. CDR1 is ENHRY and CDR2 is SYGVKD in the germline V gene. Unmatched junction bases numbered 7, after V lost 0 bases and J lost 10 bases. CDR3 length: 16 residues. CDR3 bases: TGTGCCATCAGTGAGTCTGAGGGACAGGGAGAATCACCCCTCCACTTT. The encoded protein is CAISESEGQGESPLHF.

V is TRBV9 and J is TRBJ2-2; D gene ambiguous. Trimming took 2 bases from V and 1 from J, leaving 6 bases between them. The CDR3 totals 14 residues. Germline V lookup: CDR1 SGDLS, CDR2 YYNGEE. This CDR3 is CASSVPGNTGELFF. The CDR3 DNA follows: TGTGCCAGCAGCGTCCCAGGGAACACCGGGGAGCTGTTTTTT.

The sample holds a few counts of this clone. This chain links TRBV5-1 with TRBJ1-2, with no clear D. Germline V lookup: CDR1 SGHRS, CDR2 YFSETQ. The CDR3 is 15 amino acids. V gave up 0 bases and J gave up 3 bases, with 12 bases separating them. The CDR3 here is CASSLGGRGDYGYTF. CDR3 DNA: TGCGCCAGCAGCTTGGGAGGGCGGGGAGACTATGGCTACACCTTC.

J is TRBJ1-3 and V is TRBV6-5; TRBD1 aligns across 7 bases. The length of the CDR3 is 14 residues. Germline CDR1 is MNHEY and CDR2 is SVGAGI. V lost 4 bases, J lost 5 bases, and 5 bases stayed unmatched. The CDR3 here is CASSFRGNRNTIYF. The CDR3 bases are TGTGCCAGCAGTTTCAGGGGGAATAGAAACACCATATATTTT.

The V call is TRBV5-1, the J call TRBJ2-1; 8 nucleotides match TRBD1. Germline trimming cut 0 bases from V and 8 bases from J; bases unmatched to any gene: 10. The CDR3 contains 16 residues. Germline lookup yields CDR1 SGHRS and CDR2 YFSETQ. The DNA of the CDR3 is TGCGCCAGCAGCTTGGCTCGGGCAGGGGGCTCAGATGAGCAGTTCTTC. It translates to CASSLARAGGSDEQFF.

In this sample, this clone turned up once. J is TRBJ2-5 and V is TRBV5-1, with D uncertain. CDR1 and CDR2 from the germline V gene are SGHRS and YFSETQ. V gave up 4 bases and J gave up 2 bases, with 6 bases separating them. CDR3 length: 12 amino acids. The CDR3 DNA sequence: TGCGCCAGCAGCCTGACTCAAGAGACCCAGTACTTC. Protein: CASSLTQETQYF.

This chain uses TRBV19 with TRBJ2-5; no definite D call. V was pared by 5 bases and J by 4 bases, with 8 bases between. The CDR3 sequence is 12 residues long. Germline CDR1 is LNHDA and CDR2 is SQIVND (reference sequence). The CDR3 loop reads CASSAQLETQYF. CDR3 DNA sequence: TGTGCCAGTAGTGCCCAGTTAGAGACCCAGTACTTC.

The chain employs TRBV7-2 and TRBJ1-3; no definite D call. The length of the CDR3 is 14 residues. CDR1 and CDR2 from the germline V gene are SGHTA and FQGNSA. Trimming shortened V by 1 base and J by 2 bases, and 6 bases separated the two germline ends. The CDR3 nucleotides read TGTGCCAGCAGCTTAGTACAAGCTGGAAACACCATATATTTT. Amino acids: CASSLVQAGNTIYF.

The chain couples TRBV28 to TRBJ2-1; TRBD2 is a possible D gene (5 bases). V lost 1 base to trimming and J lost 0 bases, with 7 bases between them. The CDR3 spans 15 residues. Looked up from germline, CDR1 is MDHEN and CDR2 is SYDVKM. In DNA form, the CDR3 reads TGTGCCAGCAGTTTATCGGGGATCTCCTACAATGAGCAGTTCTTC. The encoded protein is CASSLSGISYNEQFF.

The chain has TRBV4-1 and TRBJ1-6, with D tentatively TRBD1 (5 bases). Germline CDR1 and CDR2: MGHRA and YSYEKL. The CDR3 spans 13 residues. V was cut by 6 bases and J by 7 bases, with 10 bases left in between. CDR3: CASRDRANSPLHF. The CDR3 DNA reads TGCGCCAGCAGAGACAGAGCCAATTCACCCCTCCACTTT.

This rearrangement joins TRBV6-1 to TRBJ1-6, with D hard to call. The germline gives CDR1 MNHNS, CDR2 SASEGT. V shed 3 bases and J shed 9 bases, with 12 bases lying between them. CDR3 length equals 14 residues. This CDR3 is CASSDPEPSSPLHF. DNA for the CDR3: TGTGCCAGCAGTGACCCCGAGCCTAGTTCACCCCTCCACTTT.

The V and J genes are TRBV6-1 and TRBJ1-2; 7 nucleotides line up with TRBD1. The V segment lost 2 bases and the J segment 4 bases; nucleotides outside the gene matches: 7. Per the germline V gene, CDR1 is MNHNS and CDR2 is SASEGT. There are 15 residues in the CDR3. DNA for the CDR3: TGTGCCAGCAGTGAAATAGGGGACAGATCCTATGGCTACACCTTC. Amino acid sequence: CASSEIGDRSYGYTF.

This sequence joins TRBV29-1 and TRBJ2-3; possible D gene TRBD2, 5 bases. V was pared by 5 bases and J by 9 bases, with 18 bases between. The germline CDR1 and CDR2 sequences are SQVTM and ANQGSEA. The CDR3 contains 13 residues. In DNA form, the CDR3 reads TGCAGCGTTTATTCAGGATCTACGGGAACGCAGTATTTT. Protein sequence: CSVYSGSTGTQYF.

The table lists this clone with a count of one. The genes are TRBV7-9 and TRBJ2-5, with D unresolved. Deletions cut 5 bases from V and 0 bases from J, with 7 bases between. This CDR3 has 13 amino acids. Germline-derived CDR1 and CDR2 are SEHNR and FQNEAQ (reference sequence). CDR3 amino acids: CASSTEYQETQYF. CDR3 in DNA: TGTGCCAGCAGCACAGAGTACCAAGAGACCCAGTACTTC.

The V and J genes are TRBV5-1 and TRBJ1-3; no firm D call. The CDR3 consists of 16 residues. Germline-derived CDR1 and CDR2 are SGHRS and YFSETQ. The V end lost 3 bases, the J end lost 4 bases, and 17 bases lay between the germline ends. CDR3 sequence reads: CASSSTVRGGGNTIYF. The CDR3 DNA is TGCGCCAGCAGCTCTACTGTCCGGGGAGGCGGAAACACCATATATTTT.

The J gene is TRBJ1-5, the V gene TRBV24-1, with D unresolved. V was shortened by 5 bases and J by 0 bases, with 10 bases between the two germline ends. The CDR3 totals 15 residues. CDR1 KGHDR and CDR2 SFDVKD come from the germline V gene. CDR3 DNA: TGTGCCACCAGTGCGTGGGGAGATAGCAATCAGCCCCAGCATTTT. It translates to CATSAWGDSNQPQHF.

The chain has TRBV5-1 and TRBJ1-1; 7 bases fit TRBD1. Per the germline V gene, CDR1 is SGHRS and CDR2 is YFSETQ. The junction had 5 bases not matched to a gene; V was cut back by 4 bases and J by 2 bases. The CDR3 extends over 14 amino acids. The CDR3 here is CASSMTGLNTEAFF. The DNA for the CDR3 is TGCGCCAGCAGCATGACAGGGTTAAACACTGAAGCTTTCTTT.

The CDR3 loop is CASSSDRATQGDTQYF. The CDR3 nucleotides are TGTGCCAGCAGCTCGGACAGGGCTACTCAGGGCGATACGCAGTATTTT. The chain has TRBV2 and TRBJ2-3; TRBD1 matches at 8 bases. J gave up 6 bases and V 6 bases, and 14 bases lay outside the gene matches. The CDR3 runs to 16 residues. The V gene's germline CDR1 is SNHLY and CDR2 FYNNEI.

V gene TRBV18 combines with J gene TRBJ1-5; tentative D call: TRBD1 (6 bases). This CDR3 contains 14 residues. Trimming removed 6 bases from V and 4 bases from J, with 13 bases in between. Per the germline V gene, CDR1 is KGHSH and CDR2 is LQKENI. CDR3 DNA sequence: TGTGCCAGCTCGGTCGGGACACTTAATCAGCCCCAGCATTTT. This sequence encodes CASSVGTLNQPQHF.

The rearrangement links TRBV27 to TRBJ1-5; D not certain. V lost 5 bases, J lost 7 bases, and 12 bases lay in between. This CDR3 spans 13 amino acids. The germline V gene encodes CDR1 MNHEY and CDR2 SMNVEV (reference sequence). CDR3: CASSLEVKQPQHF. CDR3 DNA sequence: TGTGCCAGCAGTCTAGAAGTTAAGCAGCCCCAGCATTTT.

The genes are TRBV11-2 and TRBJ2-7; 11 bases line up with TRBD2. The length of the CDR3 is 15 residues. CDR1 and CDR2 from the germline V gene are SGHAT and FQNNGV. With V trimmed by 1 base and J by 2 bases, 1 base remained unmatched. Here the CDR3 reads CASSLALAGAYEQYF. The CDR3, as DNA: TGTGCCAGCAGCTTAGCACTAGCGGGGGCCTACGAGCAGTACTTC.

The chain employs TRBV3-1 (or the pseudogene TRBV3-2) and TRBJ2-7; D may be TRBD2 (7 bases). The germline CDR1 and CDR2 sequences are LGHDT and YNNKEL (reference sequence). Trimming stripped 5 bases from V and 3 bases from J, with 17 bases between. CDR3 length: 15 residues. The CDR3 DNA reads TGTGCCAGCAGCGACCACGGGGGGCAAAGCTACGAGCAGTACTTC. Its protein is CASSDHGGQSYEQYF.

CDR3 nucleotide sequence: TGTGCCAGCACCGGGGGGGGGACCGGGGAGCTGTTTTTT. Translated: CASTGGGTGELFF. The gene calls are TRBV6-5 and TRBJ2-2, with 8 nucleotides matching TRBD2. Per the germline V gene, CDR1 is MNHEY and CDR2 is SVGAGI. V was pared by 7 bases and J by 5 bases, with 3 bases of the junction left unmatched. This CDR3 region has 13 residues.

V gene TRBV11-2 combines with J gene TRBJ2-1, with TRBD1 matching over 12 bases. The CDR3 totals 15 residues. Germline V gene sequence: CDR1 SGHAT, CDR2 FQNNGV. After removal of 3 bases from V and 6 bases from J, the junction contained 3 bases not matched to a gene. The CDR3, as DNA: TGTGCCAGCAGCTTGGGACAGGGGGCGAGCAATGAGCAGTTCTTC. The encoded protein is CASSLGQGASNEQFF.

The chain carries TRBV27 and TRBJ2-5, with 9 bases aligning to TRBD2. Trimming cost V 4 bases and J 5 bases; bases outside gene matches: 20. The CDR3 contains 19 residues. Per germline, CDR1 MNHEY and CDR2 SMNVEV (reference sequence). The CDR3 region has the DNA TGTGCCAGCAGTTGGGGCGGGGGGGCCGCGGGAAACTTAATTGAGACCCAGTACTTC. As protein: CASSWGGGAAGNLIETQYF.